Sequencing of this T cell receptor (beta chain) was carried out in a study of blood T cell repertoires in COVID-19. Study in general: COVID-19 samples collected from the United States, Italy and Spain covered acute and convalescent phases. PBMCs, B-cell-depleted T cells, or T cells provided the cDNA or gDNA that made up the material.

V dropped 4 bases and J dropped 0 bases, with 17 bases sitting between them. Germline V gene data show CDR1 as SGHTS and CDR2 as YDEGEE. This CDR3 spans 16 amino acids. The authors' processing: Cell counts per sample came from amplifying reference gene primers. Repertoires were generated with immunoSEQ multiplex PCR, while TCRdb's copy carries only in-frame clones and drops some. V and J calls and clone size are as listed in that table; D and trimming were resolved from the DNA. The table shows about 210,000 clones, with approximately 90% occurring only once. The sequence derives from a young man with acute or convalescent COVID-19. The V gene is TRBV5-8, the J gene TRBJ2-7, with a weak D call TRBD1 (6 bases). The sequenced sample consisted of peripheral blood. The CDR3 bases are TGTGCCAGCAGCCCCTCCGGGACACCTAGCTCCTACGAGCAGTACTTC. The encoded protein is CASSPSGTPSSYEQYF. The full variable domain, with the rest looked up from reference TRBV5-8 and TRBJ2-7, is EAGVTQSPTHLIKTRGQQATLRCSPISGHTSVYWYQQALGLGLQFLLWYDEGEERNRGNFPPRFSGRQFPNYSSELNVNALELEDSALYLCASSPSGTPSSYEQYFGPGTRLTVT.